Below are 14 T cell receptor beta chains sequenced from a single sample in a study of response to subunit inactivated influenza vaccine. TCRdb passed the RT-PCR reads through MiXCR, listing each CDR3 protein once. The sample contains some 570,000 distinct CDR3 sequences, around 11% of which appear only once. A further study also used this sample, focusing on T cells expressing NK-cell markers. That work adds: Scientists made TCR beta cDNA using 5'RACE template switching with UMIs.

Source: PBMCs from blood, taken on the day of vaccination. The receptors here all came from a man aged 50 to 59 who received an inactivated influenza vaccine.

V is TRBV24-1 and J is TRBJ2-3; D may match TRBD1 or TRBD2 (5 bases each). Germline V CDR1 and CDR2: KGHDR, SFDVKD. CDR3 size: 14 residues. The V end was cut by 9 bases, the J end by 0 bases, with 12 bases between. The CDR3 DNA reads as TGTGCCACCTCGAAGGGACGGAGCACAGATACGCAGTATTTT. Residues: CATSKGRSTDTQYF.

This clonotype showed up just a few times. The chain combines TRBV29-1 with TRBJ1-2; a possible D gene is TRBD1 (5 bases). This CDR3 comprises 10 residues. Germline CDR1 SQVTM, CDR2 ANQGSEA. With 5 bases removed from V and 8 bases from J, the gap between germline ends came to 9 bases. This CDR3 is CSVQGNGYTF. DNA for the CDR3: TGCAGCGTTCAGGGCAACGGCTACACCTTC.

CDR3 sequence: CASSQETGGKGYGYTF. The CDR3 bases are TGTGCCAGCAGCCAAGAAACAGGGGGTAAGGGCTATGGCTACACCTTC. The V gene is TRBV3-1, the J gene TRBJ1-2; 8 bases align to TRBD1. The V gene end was trimmed by 0 bases and the J gene end by 4 bases; junction bases not matched to a gene: 7. Germline loops: CDR1 LGHDT, CDR2 YNNKEL (reference sequence). The CDR3 is made up of 16 amino acids. Combining the CDR3 with reference TRBV3-1 and TRBJ1-2 gives the whole variable domain DTAVSQTPKYLVTQMGNDKSIKCEQNLGHDTMYWYKQDSKKFLKIMFSYNNKELIINETVPNRFSPKSPDKAHLNLHINSLELGDSAVYFCASSQETGGKGYGYTFGSGTRLTVV.

J is TRBJ1-2 and V is TRBV12-3 or TRBV12-4; D remains ambiguous. The V gene lost 2 bases and the J gene lost 2 bases, with 12 bases spanning the gap. This CDR3 is built from 15 residues. Here the CDR3 reads CASSLILTPNYGYTF. CDR3 DNA sequence: TGTGCCAGCAGTTTAATCTTAACCCCCAACTATGGCTACACCTTC.

The sample holds many counts of this clonotype. The CDR3 region is CASSPSGSADTQYF. The CDR3 DNA is TGTGCCAGCAGCCCTAGCGGGAGTGCTGATACGCAGTATTTT. The chain recombines TRBV3-1 with TRBJ2-3, with 10 bases fitting TRBD2. V was clipped by 4 bases and J by 6 bases; unmatched bases: 4. Germline V gene data show CDR1 as LGHDT and CDR2 as YNNKEL (reference sequence). The CDR3 is 14 amino acids.

This rearrangement joins TRBV28 to TRBJ1-5; D gene uncertain. This CDR3 spans 13 amino acids. The ends were cut back, 6 bases at V and 3 bases at J, with 9 bases in the middle. The germline V gene encodes CDR1 MDHEN and CDR2 SYDVKM. The CDR3 DNA follows: TGTGCCAGCAGGTTGCAGATCAATCAGCCCCAGCATTTT. Amino acids: CASRLQINQPQHF.

The chain is built from TRBV20-1 and TRBJ1-6; maybe TRBD1 (5 bases). Germline loops: CDR1 DFQATT, CDR2 SNEGSKA (reference sequence). This CDR3 region has 16 residues. The ends were cut back, 6 bases at V and 4 bases at J, with 19 bases in the middle. This CDR3 is CSAGRVRGTYNSPLHF. The CDR3 bases are TGCAGTGCCGGGAGGGTACGAGGGACTTATAATTCACCCCTCCACTTT.

This clonotype was counted at least ten times. The rearrangement uses TRBV5-1 and TRBJ2-7, with D tentatively TRBD1 (5 bases). The V end lost 4 bases, the J end lost 2 bases, and 13 bases lay between the germline ends. The CDR3 spans 14 residues. Per germline, CDR1 SGHRS and CDR2 YFSETQ. The CDR3 nucleotides read TGCGCCAGCAGCCCCCCAGACAGAACCTACGAGCAGTACTTC. Amino acids: CASSPPDRTYEQYF.

This clonotype was found many times. J is TRBJ1-5 and V is TRBV20-1; 7 bases line up with TRBD1. Looked up from germline, CDR1 is DFQATT and CDR2 is SNEGSKA (reference sequence). With V trimmed by 5 bases and J by 7 bases, 5 bases remained unmatched. The CDR3 contains 12 residues. CDR3 DNA: TGCAGTGCTTCGACAGGGAGGCAGCCCCAGCATTTT. It translates to CSASTGRQPQHF.

This clonotype was seen ten or more times. This chain links TRBV28 with TRBJ2-3; D remains unclear. V shed 4 bases and J shed 8 bases, with 10 bases lying between them. This CDR3 comprises 12 residues. The V gene's germline CDR1 is MDHEN and CDR2 SYDVKM. The CDR3 DNA is TGTGCCAGCAGTTCTACCTGGGGTACGCAGTATTTT. As protein: CASSSTWGTQYF.

The chain joins TRBV12-3 or TRBV12-4 to TRBJ1-5; unclear D gene. The CDR3 covers 13 residues. V was pared by 3 bases and J by 7 bases, with 10 bases between. The CDR3 sequence is CASSLATEQPQHF. CDR3 DNA: TGTGCCAGCAGTTTGGCCACCGAACAGCCCCAGCATTTT.

This clonotype turned up a few times. The rearrangement links TRBV12-3 or TRBV12-4 to TRBJ1-5; TRBD1 might be the D (6 bases). Trimming pared 8 bases from V and 2 bases from J, leaving 16 bases between. This CDR3 is 15 amino acids long. This CDR3 is CASSYAGAGNQPQHF. CDR3 DNA: TGTGCCAGCTCATATGCGGGGGCTGGCAATCAGCCCCAGCATTTT.

The table lists this clonotype with a few counts. The chain couples TRBV20-1 to TRBJ2-3, with a possible D match to TRBD2 (6 bases). The CDR3 spans 14 residues. CDR1 and CDR2 from the germline V gene are DFQATT and SNEGSKA (reference sequence). The germline V and J ends were trimmed by 5 bases and 1 base, with 13 bases remaining between them. CDR3 DNA: TGCAGTGCTCGGTTCGCGGGACGCACAGATACGCAGTATTTT. This encodes CSARFAGRTDTQYF.

This clonotype occurred a few times. The chain uses TRBV6-5 and TRBJ1-6; TRBD1 matches at 8 bases. With 2 bases clipped from V and 9 bases from J, the junction kept 9 bases outside the gene matches. Germline loops: CDR1 MNHEY, CDR2 SVGAGI. The CDR3 extends over 16 amino acids. CDR3 nucleotide sequence: TGTGCCAGCAGTTACGTAGGACAGGGTTTCGGTTCACCCCTCCACTTT. Translated, it gives CASSYVGQGFGSPLHF.